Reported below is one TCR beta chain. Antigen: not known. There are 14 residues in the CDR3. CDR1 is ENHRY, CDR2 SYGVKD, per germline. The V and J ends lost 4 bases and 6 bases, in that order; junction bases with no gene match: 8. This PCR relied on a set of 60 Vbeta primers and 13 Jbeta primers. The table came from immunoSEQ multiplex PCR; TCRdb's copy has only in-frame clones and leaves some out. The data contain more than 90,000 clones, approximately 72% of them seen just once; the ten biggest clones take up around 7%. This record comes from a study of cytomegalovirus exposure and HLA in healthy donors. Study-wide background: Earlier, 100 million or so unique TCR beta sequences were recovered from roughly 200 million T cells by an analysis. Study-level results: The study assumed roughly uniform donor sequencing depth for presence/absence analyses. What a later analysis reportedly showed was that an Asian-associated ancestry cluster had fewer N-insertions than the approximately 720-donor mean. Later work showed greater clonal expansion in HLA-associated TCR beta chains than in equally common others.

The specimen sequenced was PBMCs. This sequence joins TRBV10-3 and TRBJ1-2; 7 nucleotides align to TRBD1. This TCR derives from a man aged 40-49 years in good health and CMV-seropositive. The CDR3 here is CAISVARGNHGYTF. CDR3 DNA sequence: TGTGCCATCAGTGTTGCCAGGGGGAACCATGGCTACACCTTC.